What follows are 30 T cell receptor beta chains derived from one specimen sequenced in a study of blood T cell repertoires in COVID-19. Measured with immunoSEQ multiplex PCR; TCRdb has only the in-frame clones, and not every one. The table shows 150,000 or so clones, with approximately 92% occurring only once. Sequencing input: peripheral blood. The receptor set was obtained from a man younger than 35 with COVID-19, enrolled during active disease.

The chain uses TRBV28 and TRBJ2-7; tentatively, D is TRBD1 (8 bases). The CDR3 loop spans 14 amino acids. V dropped 6 bases and J dropped 1 base, with 13 bases sitting between them. CDR1 is MDHEN, CDR2 SYDVKM, per germline. The CDR3 DNA is TGTGCCAGCAGAAACAGGGGGGGATCCTACGAGCAGTACTTC. Translating it yields CASRNRGGSYEQYF.

The V gene is TRBV6-5, the J gene TRBJ1-1; TRBD1 matches at 7 bases. CDR3 length equals 15 residues. After removal of 10 bases from V and 5 bases from J, the junction contained 16 bases not matched to a gene. Germline V gene data show CDR1 as MNHEY and CDR2 as SVGAGI. CDR3 in amino acids: CATSPLTGMGTEAFF. The CDR3 nucleotides are TGTGCCACCTCCCCTCTGACAGGGATGGGGACTGAAGCTTTCTTT.

This chain connects TRBV6-5 to TRBJ1-6; no firm D call. The CDR3 runs 13 residues. The V end lost 2 bases, the J end lost 9 bases, and 8 bases lay between the germline ends. Germline values: CDR1 MNHEY, CDR2 SVGAGI. The CDR3 coding sequence is TGTGCCAGCAGTTACGCTGGCAGTTCACCCCTCCACTTT. Protein product: CASSYAGSSPLHF.

This chain uses TRBV28 with TRBJ2-7, with D perhaps matching TRBD1 (6 bases). The CDR3 is 12 amino acids. V lost 5 bases and J 3 bases, leaving 8 bases between the germline ends. Looked up from germline, CDR1 is MDHEN and CDR2 is SYDVKM. The CDR3 protein is CASSRTDYEQYF. CDR3 DNA sequence: TGTGCCAGCAGTCGGACAGACTACGAGCAGTACTTC.

The chain has TRBV5-6 and TRBJ2-1, with 12 nucleotides matching TRBD2. V dropped 3 bases and J dropped 4; count of bases not matched to a gene: 14. Germline loops: CDR1 SGHDT, CDR2 YYEEEE. The CDR3 runs 19 residues. The CDR3 loop reads CASSSFSRSSGRDYNEQFF. CDR3 sequence (DNA): TGTGCCAGCAGCTCCTTTTCTAGGTCTAGCGGGAGGGATTACAATGAGCAGTTCTTC.

V usage is TRBV19 and J usage is TRBJ1-2, with 10 nucleotides matching TRBD1. J gave up 4 bases and V 5 bases, and 10 bases lay outside the gene matches. The germline CDR1 and CDR2 sequences are LNHDA and SQIVND (reference sequence). The CDR3 has 16 residues. The DNA for the CDR3 is TGTGCCAGTAGTCATATCGGACAGGGGGAGATCTATGGCTACACCTTC. Translating it yields CASSHIGQGEIYGYTF.

The chain is built from TRBV6-2 or TRBV6-3 and TRBJ1-5; the D is unclear. Per germline, CDR1 MNHEY and CDR2 SVGEGT. This CDR3 has 15 residues. Trimming took 4 bases from V and 4 from J, leaving 14 bases between them. The CDR3 is CASSSDWTDNQPQHF. In DNA form, the CDR3 reads TGTGCCAGCAGTTCGGACTGGACGGATAATCAGCCCCAGCATTTT.

The chain has TRBV27 and TRBJ2-5, with no clear D. The CDR3 loop spans 13 amino acids. Trimming took off 1 base at V and 4 bases at J, with 7 bases between the two ends. The germline gives CDR1 MNHEY, CDR2 SMNVEV (reference sequence). The CDR3 DNA reads as TGTGCCAGCAGTTTATACGGGTTAGAGACCCAGTACTTC. This gives the protein CASSLYGLETQYF.

Regarding this clone: Compared with germline, one end of the junction differs, possibly owing to a read error. The chain uses TRBV30 and TRBJ1-1; possible D gene TRBD1, 6 bases. Germline assignment: CDR1 GTSNPN and CDR2 SVGIG (reference sequence). This CDR3 is 13 amino acids long. The CDR3, as DNA: TGTGCCGGGAGGGACATTTTCCACACTGAAGCTTTCTTT. Its translation is CAGRDIFHTEAFF. The whole variable domain, filled in from reference TRBV30 and TRBJ1-1, reads SQTIHQWPATLVQPVGSPLSLECTVEGTSNPNLYWYRQAAGRGLQLLFYSVGIGQISSEVPQNLSASRPQDRQFILSSKKLLLSDSGFYLCAGRDIFHTEAFFGQGTRLTVV.

The chain employs TRBV7-6 and TRBJ2-7; possibly TRBD1 for D (5 bases). The germline V and J ends were trimmed by 1 base and 7 bases, with 11 bases remaining between them. There are 13 residues in the CDR3. CDR1 and CDR2 from the germline V gene are SGHVS and FNYEAQ. CDR3: CASSLVTVSEQYF. CDR3 DNA sequence: TGTGCCAGCAGCTTAGTGACAGTCTCAGAGCAGTACTTC.

This clone was recorded once. J is TRBJ1-1 and V is TRBV7-8, with 7 positions matching TRBD1. Looked up from germline, CDR1 is SGHVS and CDR2 is FQNEAQ. The V segment lost 6 bases and the J segment 4 bases; nucleotides outside the gene matches: 14. The CDR3 length is 16 residues. CDR3 loop: CASSANRGRIGTEAFF. DNA of the CDR3: TGTGCCAGCAGTGCTAACAGGGGTCGAATCGGCACTGAAGCTTTCTTT.

V usage is TRBV28 and J usage is TRBJ2-7; D not certain. V dropped 3 bases and J dropped 3 bases, with 15 bases sitting between them. Per germline, CDR1 MDHEN and CDR2 SYDVKM. The CDR3 contains 15 residues. Here the CDR3 reads CASSFEREIVYEQYF. The CDR3 DNA is TGTGCCAGCAGTTTCGAGAGAGAAATCGTCTACGAGCAGTACTTC.

This chain uses TRBV4-1 with TRBJ2-3; D may be TRBD2 (6 bases). CDR3 length equals 15 residues. Trimming cost V 4 bases and J 5 bases, with 16 bases left between them. Germline V CDR1 and CDR2: MGHRA, YSYEKL. DNA for the CDR3: TGCGCCAGCAGCCCCGGGACTGAAGGTAGAGATACGCAGTATTTT. It encodes CASSPGTEGRDTQYF.

The chain links TRBV28 to TRBJ1-2; a weak D match, TRBD1 (5 bases). CDR1 is MDHEN and CDR2 is SYDVKM in the germline V gene. This CDR3 spans 12 amino acids. V dropped 7 bases and J dropped 2 bases, with 8 bases sitting between them. In DNA form, the CDR3 reads TGTGCCAGCAATGACAGAAACTATGGCTACACCTTC. This translates into CASNDRNYGYTF.

This chain links TRBV2 with TRBJ2-5; 10 bases fit TRBD1. The CDR3 has 13 residues. V dropped 3 bases and J dropped 5; count of bases not matched to a gene: 0. In germline, CDR1 is SNHLY, CDR2 FYNNEI. The CDR3: CASSEDRGETQYF. The DNA of the CDR3 is TGTGCCAGCAGTGAGGACAGGGGGGAGACCCAGTACTTC.

In this sample, this clone turned up once. The chain uses TRBV10-1 and TRBJ2-1, with TRBD2 matching 13 bases. The CDR3 spans 15 residues. Germline trimming cut 6 bases from V and 8 bases from J; bases unmatched to any gene: 7. CDR1 is WNHNN, CDR2 SYGVQD, per germline (reference sequence). CDR3: CASSAGLAGKDEQFF. CDR3 nucleotides: TGCGCCAGCAGCGCGGGACTAGCGGGAAAGGATGAGCAGTTCTTC.

The rearrangement uses TRBV19 and TRBJ2-7; TRBD2 aligns across 9 bases. With V trimmed by 5 bases and J by 1 base, 9 bases remained unmatched. Germline lookup yields CDR1 LNHDA and CDR2 SQIVND (reference sequence). The CDR3 is 16 amino acids. The CDR3 coding sequence is TGTGCCAGTAGTCCCCGAGGTAGCGGGAGATCCTACGAGCAGTACTTC. Protein product: CASSPRGSGRSYEQYF.

V gene TRBV21-1 combines with J gene TRBJ2-7; the table's D call, TRBD1, was not checked against the DNA. TRBV21-1 is shown as a pseudogene. This CDR3 comprises 17 residues. DNA of the CDR3: TGTGCCAGCAGCTTTCCCGGTCCCAGGGGGCTATTATACGAGCAGTACTTC. Translated, it gives CASSFPGPRGLLYEQYF.

J is TRBJ2-5 and V is TRBV5-6; D is perhaps TRBD1 (6 bases). Germline values: CDR1 SGHDT, CDR2 YYEEEE. The CDR3 has 15 amino acids. The ends were cut back, 0 bases at V and 5 bases at J, with 14 bases in the middle. The CDR3 DNA follows: TGTGCCAGCAGCTTGGTTGGGACACGGGCGGAGACCCAGTACTTC. Its protein is CASSLVGTRAETQYF. Full variable domain (rest looked up from reference TRBV5-6 and TRBJ2-5): DAGVTQSPTHLIKTRGQQVTLRCSPKSGHDTVSWYQQALGQGPQFIFQYYEEEERQRGNFPDRFSGHQFPNYSSELNVNALLLGDSALYLCASSLVGTRAETQYFGPGTRLLVL.

The genes are TRBV27 and TRBJ2-2, with TRBD1 identical over 9 bases. The V gene end was trimmed by 4 bases and the J gene end by 6 bases; junction bases not matched to a gene: 6. The germline gives CDR1 MNHEY, CDR2 SMNVEV (reference sequence). This CDR3 contains 15 residues. CDR3 coding DNA: TGTGCCAGCAGTTCGGACAGGGGTCGGGCCGGGGAGCTGTTTTTT. Residues: CASSSDRGRAGELFF.

The sample holds one count of this clone. The rearrangement links TRBV28 to TRBJ2-2; 7 nucleotides line up with TRBD2. The CDR3 has 15 residues. The J segment lost 0 bases and the V segment lost 5 bases, leaving 3 bases of the junction unmatched. Per the germline V gene, CDR1 is MDHEN and CDR2 is SYDVKM. The CDR3 here is CASSQGLPNTGELFF. CDR3 DNA: TGTGCCAGCAGTCAGGGACTACCGAACACCGGGGAGCTGTTTTTT.

This chain connects TRBV3-1 (or the pseudogene TRBV3-2) to TRBJ1-6; 7 positions match TRBD1. This CDR3 is built from 14 residues. The ends lost 6 bases at V and 6 bases at J; junction bases unmatched: 5. The germline CDR1 and CDR2 sequences are LGHDT and YNNKEL (reference sequence). The CDR3 loop reads CASSQQGSNSPLHF. The DNA for the CDR3 is TGTGCCAGCAGTCAACAGGGGAGTAATTCACCCCTCCACTTT.

This clone was detected once. The chain couples TRBV15 to TRBJ2-3, with D possibly TRBD2 on 5 matching bases. CDR1 and CDR2 from the germline V gene are LNHNV and YYDKDF (reference sequence). Trimming removed 0 bases from V and 4 bases from J, with 14 bases in between. The CDR3 runs 16 residues. CDR3 nucleotides: TGTGCCACCAGCAGAGATAAATGGGCGCGGGCAGATACGCAGTATTTT. Protein sequence: CATSRDKWARADTQYF.

The chain recombines TRBV9 with TRBJ2-6, with 11 bases that match TRBD1. The CDR3 contains 17 residues. Germline trimming cut 2 bases from V and 4 bases from J; bases unmatched to any gene: 5. Germline V gene lookup returns CDR1 SGDLS and CDR2 YYNGEE. In nucleotides, the CDR3 is TGTGCCAGCAGCGTTGTGGACAGGGGGCTCGGGGCCAACGTCCTGACTTTC. Its translation is CASSVVDRGLGANVLTF.

V gene TRBV2 combines with J gene TRBJ2-7; 7 bases match TRBD1. The CDR3 consists of 15 residues. With 5 bases clipped from V and 2 bases from J, the junction kept 9 bases outside the gene matches. From germline, CDR1 is SNHLY and CDR2 FYNNEI. DNA of the CDR3: TGTGCCAGCAGTCCACAGGGGCTTATGCCCTACGAGCAGTACTTC. It translates to CASSPQGLMPYEQYF.

This clone is a singleton in its sample. The V gene is TRBV4-1, the J gene TRBJ1-2; 7 bases fit TRBD1. The CDR3 has 16 residues. The V segment lost 1 base and the J segment 2 bases; nucleotides outside the gene matches: 7. Germline V CDR1 and CDR2: MGHRA, YSYEKL. The DNA for the CDR3 is TGCGCCAGCAGCCAAGTGGGGAAGACAGGGAACTATGGCTACACCTTC. Encoded protein: CASSQVGKTGNYGYTF.

About this clone itself: Other DNA sequences in this specimen translate into the identical CDR3. The chain joins TRBV3-1 (or the pseudogene TRBV3-2) to TRBJ2-7; TRBD2 matches at 7 bases. In germline, CDR1 is LGHDT, CDR2 YNNKEL (reference sequence). This CDR3 region has 15 residues. Trimming removed 1 base from V and 3 bases from J; junction bases left unmatched: 6. CDR3 sequence (DNA): TGTGCCAGCAGCCAAGGCAGCGGGGCCGACTACGAGCAGTACTTC. Protein sequence: CASSQGSGADYEQYF.

The sample holds one count of this clone. The chain combines TRBV20-1 with TRBJ2-3, with 7 bases matching TRBD2. The CDR3 runs 14 residues. The V and J ends lost 3 bases and 5 bases, in that order; junction bases with no gene match: 8. Looked up from germline, CDR1 is DFQATT and CDR2 is SNEGSKA (reference sequence). CDR3 amino acids: CSASLAGVKDTQYF. The CDR3, as DNA: TGCAGTGCTAGTCTCGCGGGAGTGAAAGATACGCAGTATTTT.

V and J are TRBV29-1 and TRBJ2-2, with D hard to call. V was pared by 4 bases and J by 6 bases, with 15 bases between. Looked up from germline, CDR1 is SQVTM and CDR2 is ANQGSEA. The CDR3 runs to 14 residues. CDR3 loop: CSVVFYSLPGELFF. As DNA, the CDR3 is TGCAGCGTTGTGTTCTACTCCCTACCCGGGGAGCTGTTTTTT.

The CDR3 is CASSLSWAGGEAFF. CDR3 DNA: TGTGCCAGCAGCTTATCATGGGCAGGGGGTGAAGCTTTCTTT. The chain links TRBV11-2 to TRBJ1-1; 7 nucleotides match TRBD1. With 2 bases clipped from V and 7 bases from J, the junction kept 7 bases outside the gene matches. The CDR3 runs to 14 residues. Germline CDR1 is SGHAT and CDR2 is FQNNGV.